Below, 8 T cell receptor beta chains from the same sample are listed, as sequenced in a study of blood T cells in healthy people across ages. Through a sample-barcoded 5' primer and a J-beta primer mix, a second PCR was run for roughly 7 to 11 cycles. Each CDR3 protein gets one entry after TCRdb re-called the 5' RACE reads with MiXCR. Seen here are around 1.5 million distinct CDR3 sequences, approximately 59% observed once, and the top ten hold over 6.5%. Sequenced material: blood. These receptors were taken from a young man in good health.

The chain has TRBV12-3 or TRBV12-4 and TRBJ2-1, with 14 positions matching TRBD2. The CDR3 has 14 amino acids. V lost 7 bases and J lost 8; bases outside the gene matches: 4. The CDR3 sequence: CASTGLAGGHEQFF. The CDR3 bases are TGTGCCAGCACCGGACTAGCGGGAGGCCATGAGCAGTTCTTC.

The chain recombines TRBV29-1 with TRBJ1-2; TRBD1 matches at 10 bases. The CDR3 has 13 residues. J was trimmed by 8 bases and V by 8 bases; bases with no gene match: 11. Germline assignment: CDR1 SQVTM and CDR2 ANQGSEA. The CDR3 reads CSSWGQGWEGYTF. CDR3 in DNA: TGCAGCTCGTGGGGACAGGGGTGGGAAGGCTACACCTTC.

The chain has TRBV7-9 and TRBJ2-7, with 7 bases lining up with TRBD2. The last part of the DNA fits TRBJ2-5 better; the J call may be wrong. Germline V gene sequence: CDR1 SEHNR, CDR2 FQNEAQ (reference sequence). The CDR3 spans 14 residues. CDR3 loop: CASRHSGPGETQYF. Here the CDR3 DNA reads TGTGCCAGCAGGCATAGCGGGCCTGGTGAGACCCAGTACTTC.

This clonotype was counted at least ten times. This chain uses TRBV25-1 with TRBJ2-7; D is perhaps TRBD1 or TRBD2 (6 bases each). Germline CDR1 MGHDK, CDR2 SYGVNS. The CDR3 loop spans 14 amino acids. V lost 7 bases and J lost 4, with 17 bases in between. The CDR3 DNA reads TGTGCCAGCAATGGAGGGGGATCTTGGTACGAGCAGTACTTC. Its protein is CASNGGGSWYEQYF.

This chain uses TRBV6-5 with TRBJ1-6; D is perhaps TRBD1 (5 bases). Trimming shortened V by 1 base and J by 0 bases, and 7 bases separated the two germline ends. CDR1 and CDR2 (germline): MNHEY, SVGAGI. This CDR3 has 16 amino acids. This CDR3 reads CASSYLGGSYNSPLHF. The CDR3 coding sequence is TGTGCCAGCAGTTACTTGGGGGGCTCCTATAATTCACCCCTCCACTTT.

This clonotype was counted between two and nine times. V gene TRBV2 combines with J gene TRBJ2-3, with no clear D. Germline V gene sequence: CDR1 SNHLY, CDR2 FYNNEI. The length of the CDR3 is 13 residues. Trimming took off 6 bases at V and 6 bases at J, with 13 bases between the two ends. This CDR3 reads CASRPGGLDTQYF. DNA of the CDR3: TGTGCCAGCAGACCTGGTGGTTTGGATACGCAGTATTTT.

The chain is built from TRBV15 and TRBJ2-2; D possibly corresponds to TRBD2 (5 bases). Germline-derived CDR1 and CDR2 are LNHNV and YYDKDF (reference sequence). The V end lost 0 bases, the J end lost 4 bases, and 12 bases lay between the germline ends. The length of the CDR3 is 16 residues. The CDR3 coding sequence is TGTGCCACCAGCAGAGATTTAGGACTGATCACCGGGGAGCTGTTTTTT. It translates to CATSRDLGLITGELFF.

This chain links TRBV20-1 with TRBJ2-3, with 10 positions matching TRBD2. V gave up 0 bases and J gave up 9 bases; unmatched junction bases: 6. Germline lookup yields CDR1 DFQATT and CDR2 SNEGSKA (reference sequence). The CDR3 totals 14 residues. In DNA, the CDR3 is TGCAGTGCTAGAGATAAGCTAGCGGGGGTCACGCAGTATTTT. Protein product: CSARDKLAGVTQYF.